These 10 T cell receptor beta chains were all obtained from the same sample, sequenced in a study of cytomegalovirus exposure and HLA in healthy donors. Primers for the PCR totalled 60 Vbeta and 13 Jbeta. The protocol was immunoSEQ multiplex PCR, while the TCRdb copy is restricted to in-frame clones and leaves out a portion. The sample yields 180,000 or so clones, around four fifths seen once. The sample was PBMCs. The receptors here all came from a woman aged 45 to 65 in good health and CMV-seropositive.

CDR3 bases: TGCAGCGTTGCACGGGACAGGGGTATGGGTGAGCAGTTCTTC. This sequence encodes CSVARDRGMGEQFF. The J gene is TRBJ2-1, the V gene TRBV29-1; TRBD1 matches 10 bases. This CDR3 is built from 14 residues. The junction had 9 bases not matched to a gene; V was cut back by 4 bases and J by 9 bases. Germline CDR1 is SQVTM and CDR2 is ANQGSEA.

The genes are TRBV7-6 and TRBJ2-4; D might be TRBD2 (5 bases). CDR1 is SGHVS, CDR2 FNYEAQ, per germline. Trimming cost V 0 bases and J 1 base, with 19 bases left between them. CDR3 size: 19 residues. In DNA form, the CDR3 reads TGTGCCAGCAGCTTAGCGCTGGGAATGGGAGAAGAGGCCAAAAACATTCAGTACTTC. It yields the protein CASSLALGMGEEAKNIQYF.

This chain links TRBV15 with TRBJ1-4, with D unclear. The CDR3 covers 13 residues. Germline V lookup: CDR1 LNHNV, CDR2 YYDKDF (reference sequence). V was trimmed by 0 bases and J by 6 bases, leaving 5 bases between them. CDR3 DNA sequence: TGTGCCACCAGCAGAGATCTATATGAAAAACTGTTTTTT. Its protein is CATSRDLYEKLFF. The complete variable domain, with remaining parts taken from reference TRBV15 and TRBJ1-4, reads DAMVIQNPRYQVTQFGKPVTLSCSQTLNHNVMYWYQQKSSQAPKLLFHYYDKDFNNEADTPDNFQSRRPNTSFCFLDIRSPGLGDTAMYLCATSRDLYEKLFFGSGTQLSVL.

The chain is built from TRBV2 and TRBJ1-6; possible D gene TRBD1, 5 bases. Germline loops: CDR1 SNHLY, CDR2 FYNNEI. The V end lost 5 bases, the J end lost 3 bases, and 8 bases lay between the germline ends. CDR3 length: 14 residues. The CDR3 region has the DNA TGTGCCAGCAGTTTGACAGTCTATAATTCACCCCTCCACTTT. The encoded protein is CASSLTVYNSPLHF.

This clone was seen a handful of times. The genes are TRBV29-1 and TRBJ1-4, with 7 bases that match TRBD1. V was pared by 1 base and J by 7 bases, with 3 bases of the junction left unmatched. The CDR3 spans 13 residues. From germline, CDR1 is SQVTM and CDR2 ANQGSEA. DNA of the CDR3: TGCAGCGTTGAAGGCCAGGGGGGTGAAAAACTGTTTTTT. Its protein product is CSVEGQGGEKLFF.

DNA of the CDR3: TGTGCCAGCAGTTTTCGCGGGACAGGATTGGGGGGCAATCAGCCCCAGCATTTT. It is translated as CASSFRGTGLGGNQPQHF. V and J are TRBV27 and TRBJ1-5; TRBD1 agrees at 8 bases. The V gene's germline CDR1 is MNHEY and CDR2 SMNVEV (reference sequence). This CDR3 has 18 amino acids. Trimming removed 3 bases from V and 2 bases from J; junction bases left unmatched: 12.

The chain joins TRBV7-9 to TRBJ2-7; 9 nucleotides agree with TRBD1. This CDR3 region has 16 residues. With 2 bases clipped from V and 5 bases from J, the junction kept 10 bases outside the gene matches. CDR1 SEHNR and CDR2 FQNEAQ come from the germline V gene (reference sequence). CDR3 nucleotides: TGTGCCAGCAGCTTACTCACCGAACAGGGGGCCCACGAGCAGTACTTC. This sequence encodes CASSLLTEQGAHEQYF.

The CDR3 DNA is TGTGCCAGCTCACTCGCAGGTATAAATGAGCAGTTCTTC. This encodes CASSLAGINEQFF. The rearrangement links TRBV18 to TRBJ2-1; D not certain. CDR3 length equals 13 residues. Trimming removed 4 bases at V and 7 bases at J, with 11 bases between. Germline V gives CDR1 KGHSH, CDR2 LQKENI.

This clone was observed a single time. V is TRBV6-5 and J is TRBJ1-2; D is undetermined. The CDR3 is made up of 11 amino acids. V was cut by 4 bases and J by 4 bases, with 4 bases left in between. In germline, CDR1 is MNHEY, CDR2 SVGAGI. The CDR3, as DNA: TGTGCCAGCAGTTCATTCTATGGCTACACCTTC. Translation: CASSSFYGYTF.

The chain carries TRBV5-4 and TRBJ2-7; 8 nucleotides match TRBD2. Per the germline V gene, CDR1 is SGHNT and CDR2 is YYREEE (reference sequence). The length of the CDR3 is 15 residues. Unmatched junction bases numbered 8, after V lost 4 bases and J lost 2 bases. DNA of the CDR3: TGTGCCAGCAGCCCTGGCGGGGGGCTGGCCTACGAGCAGTACTTC. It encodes CASSPGGGLAYEQYF.